This T cell receptor (beta chain) comes out of a study of T cells in Graves' hyperthyroidism and ophthalmopathy. Study-wide points: Blood also showed most of the thyroid clonotypes that were expanded above 0.001.

RNA transcripts yielded amplified TCR beta CDR3 regions. Carried out on the TCR CDR3, a first-round RT-PCR used the HTBI primer set. A single record per CDR3 protein comes from TCRdb applying MiXCR to the multiplex PCR reads. This repertoire shows about 700,000 distinct CDR3 sequences, 13% to 15% found once; its top ten account for 10% to 13%. For Graves' hyperthyroidism to be stable, ophthalmopathy could not progress within 18 months. With a duration under 2 months, the hyperthyroidism was newly diagnosed in patients aged 18 to 65. Fresh 10 ml peripheral blood yielded PBMCs. This clonotype was seen ten or more times. Its antigen remains unknown. Per the germline V gene, CDR1 is SEHNR and CDR2 is FQNEAQ (reference sequence). Trimming left V 0 bases short and J 6 bases short, with 9 bases between. The CDR3 loop spans 14 amino acids.

Source material: blood. The chain is built from TRBV7-9 and TRBJ2-1, with D possibly TRBD2 on 5 matching bases. This clonotype originated in a young woman with Graves' hyperthyroidism. CDR3 loop: CASSLAREGNEQFF. In DNA, the CDR3 is TGTGCCAGCAGCTTAGCGCGTGAGGGCAATGAGCAGTTCTTC.